One and the same sample provided the 9 T cell receptor beta chains below, sequenced in a study of blood T cell repertoires in COVID-19. Data came from immunoSEQ multiplex PCR; TCRdb stores just in-frame clones and leaves some out. The sample lists around 270,000 clones; over 70% were seen once. The sequencing input was PBMCs or T cells enriched from blood (not recorded which). Every receptor here comes from a woman in her thirties or forties who had been exposed to COVID-19.

The chain carries TRBV7-2 and TRBJ2-2; no firm D call. The V end was cut by 2 bases, the J end by 1 base, with 5 bases between. The CDR3 contains 14 residues. Germline V gene sequence: CDR1 SGHTA, CDR2 FQGNSA. The DNA for the CDR3 is TGTGCCAGCAGCTTAAGGAGGAACACCGGGGAGCTGTTTTTT. This translates into CASSLRRNTGELFF.

The rearrangement joins TRBV12-5 to TRBJ1-4; TRBD1 is a possible D gene (5 bases). V gave up 6 bases and J gave up 3 bases, with 11 bases separating them. This CDR3 contains 14 residues. Germline CDR1 LGHNT, CDR2 FRNRAP. CDR3 sequence: CASGVDRPNEKLFF. DNA of the CDR3: TGTGCTAGTGGCGTTGACAGACCTAATGAAAAACTGTTTTTT. Using reference TRBV12-5 and TRBJ1-4 for the parts outside the CDR3, the full variable domain is DARVTQTPRHKVTEMGQEVTMRCQPILGHNTVFWYRQTMMQGLELLAYFRNRAPLDDSGMPKDRFSAEMPDATLATLKIQPSEPRDSAVYFCASGVDRPNEKLFFGSGTQLSVL.

The chain combines TRBV15 with TRBJ1-5, with unresolved D. Germline V gives CDR1 LNHNV, CDR2 YYDKDF (reference sequence). The CDR3 is made up of 16 amino acids. The germline V and J ends were trimmed by 1 base and 0 bases, with 10 bases remaining between them. The CDR3 DNA is TGTGCCACCAGCAGAGTAGAGTCGTATAGCAATCAGCCCCAGCATTTT. As protein: CATSRVESYSNQPQHF.

The V call is TRBV27, the J call TRBJ2-2; TRBD2 agrees at 10 bases. The germline gives CDR1 MNHEY, CDR2 SMNVEV (reference sequence). J gave up 8 bases and V 5 bases, and 11 bases lay outside the gene matches. This CDR3 is 16 amino acids long. The CDR3 bases are TGTGCCAGCAGTATAACTTCGGTAGCGGGAGGTGGGGAGCTGTTTTTT. This encodes CASSITSVAGGGELFF.

In regard to this clone: An end of the junction differs from the germline gene, which may be a read error. This chain joins TRBV5-1 and TRBJ1-3; D possibly corresponds to TRBD1 (6 bases). Germline CDR1 is SGHRS and CDR2 is YFSETQ. The CDR3 runs 15 residues. CDR3 DNA: TGTGCCAGCAGCTTGACAGGCCTCTCTGGAAACACCATATATTTT. Translation: CASSLTGLSGNTIYF.

This clone was counted a single time. The V call is TRBV12-3 or TRBV12-4, the J call TRBJ2-1; perhaps TRBD1 as D (6 bases). The CDR3 runs to 13 residues. Trimming cost V 3 bases and J 5 bases, with 8 bases left between them. Here the CDR3 reads CASSLGTHNEQFF. CDR3 bases: TGTGCCAGCAGTTTGGGGACACACAATGAGCAGTTCTTC.

The V and J genes are TRBV27 and TRBJ2-4, with 7 bases identical to TRBD2. This CDR3 spans 15 amino acids. The ends lost 3 bases at V and 1 base at J; junction bases unmatched: 3. Germline lookup yields CDR1 MNHEY and CDR2 SMNVEV (reference sequence). The CDR3: CASSFVGGAKNIQYF. CDR3 nucleotide sequence: TGTGCCAGCAGTTTTGTGGGGGGGGCCAAAAACATTCAGTACTTC.

CDR3 coding DNA: TGTGCCAGCAGTTTTTCTCTTGAGCAGTTCTTC. Its protein is CASSFSLEQFF. The rearrangement links TRBV28 to TRBJ2-1, with D uncertain. V gave up 3 bases and J gave up 9 bases, with 6 bases separating them. The CDR3 totals 11 residues. CDR1 MDHEN and CDR2 SYDVKM come from the germline V gene.

The chain joins TRBV7-8 to TRBJ1-5; unclear D gene. This CDR3 has 16 amino acids. Between the trimmed V and J ends, which lost 0 bases and 2 bases, there was a span of 11 bases. The germline CDR1 and CDR2 sequences are SGHVS and FQNEAQ. The CDR3 spells CASSLARFEGNQPQHF. The DNA for the CDR3 is TGTGCCAGCAGCTTAGCGCGGTTTGAAGGCAATCAGCCCCAGCATTTT.